This T cell receptor (beta chain) was recorded in a study of cytomegalovirus exposure and HLA in healthy donors. This CDR3 has 15 residues. With 2 bases clipped from V and 6 bases from J, the junction kept 7 bases outside the gene matches. The V gene's germline CDR1 is MNHNY and CDR2 SVGAGI (reference sequence). Vbeta (60) and Jbeta (13) primers were used in the PCR. Libraries were prepared by immunoSEQ multiplex PCR; TCRdb keeps only in-frame clonotypes and omits some of them. The sample records 200,000 to 250,000 clones, about 75% being singletons. The clonotype was recovered from a woman aged 25-40 years in good health and CMV-seronegative. The sequencing sample was made of PBMCs. The gene calls are TRBV6-6 and TRBJ2-1; 7 bases match TRBD1. In nucleotides, the CDR3 is TGTGCCAGCAGTTACACCCCGGCAGGGGGCAATGAGCAGTTCTTC. It specifies CASSYTPAGGNEQFF.